Listed below are T cell receptor beta chains from one sample, sequenced in a study of OX40 agonist ivuxolimab in advanced cancers. The assay was immunoSEQ multiplex PCR, and TCRdb's table has in-frame clones only and misses some. This table has about 73,000 clones, approximately 90% appearing once. This material consisted of CD4+ or CD8+ T cells sorted from blood, taken in a trial of the OX40 agonist ivuxolimab. Receptor source: an adult with an advanced solid tumor such as melanoma, head and neck, liver or kidney cancer. Both conserved end residues are part of each CDR3. Fields, in order: J gene, D gene, V gene, CDR3 length, clone size, CDR3 DNA, CDR3 protein. D genes are given only for firm matches. Size is stated for part of the rows, as once, few or many counts, or as a class when the clone is expanded.

TRBJ2-2 TRBD1 TRBV11-2 17 - TGTGCCAGCCGAAGCCCGGGGACAGGGCGGAACACCGGGGAGCTGTTTTTT CASRSPGTGRNTGELFF
TRBJ2-2 TRBD2 TRBV5-4 17 - TGTGCCAGTCACGGGACTAGCGGGAGTGGGGTCACCGGGGAGCTGTTTTTT CASHGTSGSGVTGELFF
TRBJ1-2 - TRBV5-6 11 - TGTGCCAGCAGCCGGACTGAGGGCTACACCTTC CASSRTEGYTF
TRBJ1-2 - TRBV18 13 - TGTGCCAGCTCACCCGGACAACTTTACGGCTACACCTTC CASSPGQLYGYTF
TRBJ2-7 - TRBV6-1 14 - TGTGCCAGCAGTGAGACCGGGACGGTTTACGAGCAGTACTTC CASSETGTVYEQYF
TRBJ1-2 - TRBV5-1 14 - TGCGCCAGCAGATACGGGGCTGAGGACTATGGCTACACCTTC CASRYGAEDYGYTF
TRBJ1-1 - TRBV27 12 - TGTGCCAGCAGTATCGCAGGTACTGAAGCTTTCTTT CASSIAGTEAFF
TRBJ2-1 TRBD2 TRBV10-1 11 - TGCGCCAGCAGTGGTAGCGGGACTCTGTTCTTC CASSGSGTLFF
TRBJ2-5 - TRBV11-1 12 few TGTGCCAGCAGCCCGGGACAAGAGACCCAGTACTTC CASSPGQETQYF
TRBJ1-2 - TRBV28 13 - TGTGCCAGCAGAATACACGCCGATTATGGCTACACCTTC CASRIHADYGYTF
TRBJ1-5 - TRBV18 14 - TGTGCCAGCTCACCCAAGAATAGCAATCAGCCCCAGCATTTT CASSPKNSNQPQHF
TRBJ1-2 - TRBV6-6 14 - TGTGCCAGCAGCCTAAGGAAATCTAACTATGGCTACACCTTC CASSLRKSNYGYTF
TRBJ1-3 TRBD1 TRBV25-1 14 - TGTGCCAGCAGTAGGACAGGGTCCGGAAACACCATATATTTT CASSRTGSGNTIYF
TRBJ1-1 - TRBV5-6 12 - TGTGCCAGCAGGGTGGGGCTCGGCGGAGCTTTCTTT CASRVGLGGAFF
TRBJ2-5 - TRBV6-8 20 - TGTGCCAGCAGTTACTCGAAGGGACTCTCCTCCTTTTACCAAAGGTTGCCCCAGTACTTC CASSYSKGLSSFYQRLPQYF
TRBJ1-2 TRBD1 TRBV2 13 - TGTGCCAGCACGGGGGACAGGGGCGATGGCTACACCTTC CASTGDRGDGYTF
TRBJ2-1 - TRBV4-1 14 few TGCGCCAGCAGCGCGAGGACTATTCGCTATGAGCAGTTCTTC CASSARTIRYEQFF
TRBJ1-2 TRBD1 TRBV18 17 - TGTGCCAGCTCACTCAACCCCCTAGGACAGGGGACGGGGGGCTACACCTTC CASSLNPLGQGTGGYTF
TRBJ1-1 - TRBV2 13 few TGTGCCAGCAGTGAGACAGGTTGGACTGAAGCTTTCTTT CASSETGWTEAFF
TRBJ2-1 - TRBV2 14 - TGTGCCAGCAGTGGAACTAGACAATACAATGAGCAGTTCTTC CASSGTRQYNEQFF
TRBJ1-5 - TRBV18 14 few TGTGCCAGCTCACCAGGTAGCAGCTATCAGCCCCAGCATTTT CASSPGSSYQPQHF
TRBJ2-7 TRBD2 TRBV18 16 - TGTGCCAGCTCACCATCAGCGGGAGGGAACTCCTACGAGCAGTACTTC CASSPSAGGNSYEQYF
TRBJ2-7 - TRBV6-4 15 - TGTGCCAGCAGTGATTCGGCTAGCGTCCCCTACGAGCAGTACTTC CASSDSASVPYEQYF
TRBJ1-2 - TRBV13 13 - TGTGCCAGCAGCTTGGCACTTAACTATGGCTACACCTTC CASSLALNYGYTF
TRBJ2-1 TRBD2 TRBV9 13 - TGTGCCAGCAGCCTGGGACTAGCGGGTGCGCAGTTCTTC CASSLGLAGAQFF
TRBJ1-5 - TRBV5-1 13 - TGCGCCAGCAGCTTTGGGGGGGATCAGCCCCAGCATTTT CASSFGGDQPQHF
TRBJ2-1 - TRBV20-1 11 - TGCAGTGCCCCTAAGGGCCCCGAGCAGTTCTTC CSAPKGPEQFF
TRBJ2-2 - TRBV5-5 14 - TGTGCCAGCAGCTTGCTCGGCGGGACCGGGGAGCTGTTTTTT CASSLLGGTGELFF
TRBJ1-1 TRBD1 TRBV9 15 - TGTGCCAGCAGCCCTACCGGGACAGGGTTTTCTGAAGCTTTCTTT CASSPTGTGFSEAFF
TRBJ1-2 TRBD1 TRBV6-5 15 - TGTGCCAGCAGTAGGGGACAGGGTGGGTTCGATGGCTACACCTTC CASSRGQGGFDGYTF
TRBJ2-3 - TRBV9 13 - TGTGCCAGCAGCGGCGACTTGTTAGATACGCAGTATTTT CASSGDLLDTQYF
TRBJ1-5 - TRBV9 16 - TGTGCCAGCAGCGAGGGGGAGGAACGGGGCAATCAGCCCCAGCATTTT CASSEGEERGNQPQHF
TRBJ2-5 - TRBV27 16 - TGTGCCAGCAGTCTAGATTTTGCCGGACCCATAGAGACCCAGTACTTC CASSLDFAGPIETQYF
TRBJ1-1 - TRBV6-5 14 - TGTGCCAGCAGCCCCTCGTCAGGGCGGGGTGAAGCTTTCTTT CASSPSSGRGEAFF
TRBJ2-1 - TRBV14 17 - TGTGCCAGCAGCCAAAAGGGGTTTGGGACCCAATACAATGAGCAGTTCTTC CASSQKGFGTQYNEQFF
TRBJ2-7 TRBD2 TRBV19 15 once TGTGCCAGTAGTATAGCACTAGCGGGATCCTACGAGCAGTACTTC CASSIALAGSYEQYF
TRBJ2-3 - TRBV5-6 12 - TGTGCCAGCACCCTGGGTGGGAGTACGCAGTATTTT CASTLGGSTQYF
TRBJ2-1 - TRBV11-3 14 - TGTGCCAGCAGCGTTCGGGCAGGGGATGATGAGCAGTTCTTC CASSVRAGDDEQFF
TRBJ2-2 - TRBV5-6 13 - TGTGCCAGCAGCTTGCAGTGGTCCGGGGAGCTGTTTTTT CASSLQWSGELFF
TRBJ2-6 - TRBV5-8 17 - TGTGCCAGCAGCTTAGGGCACTTCGCCTCTGGGGCCAACGTCCTGACTTTC CASSLGHFASGANVLTF
TRBJ2-7 - TRBV5-1 14 - TGCGCCAGCAGCTTGGGCCCTACCGGTGGGGAGCAGTACTTC CASSLGPTGGEQYF
TRBJ2-7 - TRBV11-3 12 - TGTGCCAGCAGACAAACCGGTTACGAGCAGTACTTC CASRQTGYEQYF
TRBJ1-3 - TRBV21-1 17 - TGTGCCACTCAACTCCGGAGCAGGGTATTCGCTGGAAACACCATATATTTT CATQLRSRVFAGNTIYF
TRBJ2-4 - TRBV6-5 14 few TGTGCCAGCAGTTACGATCTGGTCAAAAACATTCAGTACTTC CASSYDLVKNIQYF
TRBJ2-1 TRBD1 TRBV2 14 - TGTGCCAGCAGTAAAGGACAGGGCTACAATGAGCAGTTCTTC CASSKGQGYNEQFF
TRBJ2-3 - TRBV28 17 - TGTGCCAGCAGTCCCGGAGGGGTCGCCTCTAGCACAGATACGCAGTATTTT CASSPGGVASSTDTQYF